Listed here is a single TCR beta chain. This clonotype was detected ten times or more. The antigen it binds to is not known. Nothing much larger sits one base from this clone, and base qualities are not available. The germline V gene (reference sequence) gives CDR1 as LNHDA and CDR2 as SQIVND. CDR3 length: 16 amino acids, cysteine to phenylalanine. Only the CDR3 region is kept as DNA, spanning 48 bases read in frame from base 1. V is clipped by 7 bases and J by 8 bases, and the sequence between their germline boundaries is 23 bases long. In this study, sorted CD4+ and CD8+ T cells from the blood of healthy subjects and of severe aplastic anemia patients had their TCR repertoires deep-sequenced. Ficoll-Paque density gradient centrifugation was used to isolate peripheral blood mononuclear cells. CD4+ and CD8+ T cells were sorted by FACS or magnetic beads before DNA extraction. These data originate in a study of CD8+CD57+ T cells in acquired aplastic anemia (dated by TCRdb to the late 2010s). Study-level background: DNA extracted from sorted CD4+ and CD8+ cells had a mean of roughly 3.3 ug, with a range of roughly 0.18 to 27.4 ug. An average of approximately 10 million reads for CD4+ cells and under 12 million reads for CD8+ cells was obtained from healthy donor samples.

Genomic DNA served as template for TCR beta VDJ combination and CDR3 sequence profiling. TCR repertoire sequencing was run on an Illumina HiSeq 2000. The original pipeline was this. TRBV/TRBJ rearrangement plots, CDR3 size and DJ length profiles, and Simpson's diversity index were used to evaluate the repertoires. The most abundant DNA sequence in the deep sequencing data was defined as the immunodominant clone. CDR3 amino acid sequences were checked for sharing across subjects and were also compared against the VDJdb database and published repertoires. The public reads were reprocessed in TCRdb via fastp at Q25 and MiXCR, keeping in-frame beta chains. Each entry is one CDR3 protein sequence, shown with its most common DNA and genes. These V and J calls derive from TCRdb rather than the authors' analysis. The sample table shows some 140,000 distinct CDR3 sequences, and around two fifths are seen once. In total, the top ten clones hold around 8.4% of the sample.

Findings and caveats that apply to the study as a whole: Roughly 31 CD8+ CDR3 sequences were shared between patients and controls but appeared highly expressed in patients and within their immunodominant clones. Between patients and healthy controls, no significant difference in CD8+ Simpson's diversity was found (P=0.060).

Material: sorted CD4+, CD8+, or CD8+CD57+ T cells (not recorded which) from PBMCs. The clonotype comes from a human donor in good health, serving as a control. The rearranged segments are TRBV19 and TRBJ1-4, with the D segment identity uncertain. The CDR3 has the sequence CASTYSGRVRGEKLFF. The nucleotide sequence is TGTGCCAGTACCTACTCGGGTCGAGTCCGAGGGGAAAAACTGTTTTTT. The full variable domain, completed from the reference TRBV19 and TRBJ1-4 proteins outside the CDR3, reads DGGITQSPKYLFRKEGQNVTLSCEQNLNHDAMYWYRQDPGQGLRLIYYSQIVNDFQKGDIAEGYSVSREKKESFPLTVTSAQKNPTAFYLCASTYSGRVRGEKLFFGSGTQLSVL.